This T cell receptor (beta chain) was sequenced in a study of T cells after posttransplantation cyclophosphamide. Study-wide points: Tissue-infiltrating T cells from skin or gut overlapped little with blood T cells. Recipient CMV seropositivity and CMV reactivation strongly tracked TRB clonality. Donor CD8+ memory clones often dominated recipient blood repertoires at later times.

V dropped 4 bases and J dropped 0; count of bases not matched to a gene: 10. The CDR3 is 16 residues long. Looked up from germline, CDR1 is SGHRS and CDR2 is YFSETQ. This table comes from immunoSEQ multiplex PCR, and its TCRdb copy is limited to in-frame clones, with some not included. This sample yields about 2,800 clones, of which roughly 84% are seen a single time; about an eighth belongs to the top ten. With respect to this clone: Its antigen remains unknown.

The chain couples TRBV5-1 to TRBJ2-7, with TRBD1 matching 7 bases. Sequences were obtained from CD8+ T cells sorted from PBMCs. The source of this sequence is a woman aged 50 to 60 in good health and a related stem cell transplant donor. The CDR3 nucleotides are TGCGCCAGCAGCCAGGGGACAGCAGTGGGCTCCTACGAGCAGTACTTC. Encoded protein: CASSQGTAVGSYEQYF. The full variable domain, rest sourced from reference TRBV5-1 and TRBJ2-7, is KAGVTQTPRYLIKTRGQQVTLSCSPISGHRSVSWYQQTPGQGLQFLFEYFSETQRNKGNFPGRFSGRQFSNSRSEMNVSTLELGDSALYLCASSQGTAVGSYEQYFGPGTRLTVT.